This record concerns one T cell receptor (beta chain) sequence. The data were obtained in a study of blood T cell repertoires in COVID-19. Background on the study: Some COVID-19 samples were acute and others convalescent; all came from the United States, Italy and Spain. T cells, B-cell-depleted T cells, or PBMCs provided the cDNA or gDNA that served as material.

The repertoire was sequenced with immunoSEQ multiplex PCR; TCRdb's copy has only in-frame clones and lacks some. This table has roughly 250,000 clones, over 80% appearing once. V lost 6 bases, J lost 2 bases, and 3 bases stayed unmatched. The CDR3 runs to 13 residues. CDR1 is KGHSH and CDR2 is LQKENI in the germline V gene. Residents of 24 US areas, aged about 18 to 89 years, made up the participants. Sequenced: PBMCs or T cells enriched from blood (not recorded which). The chain recombines TRBV18 with TRBJ1-2; TRBD1 aligns across 7 bases. This receptor was obtained from a woman aged 18 to 35 who had recovered from COVID-19. The CDR3 sequence: CASSQGENYGYTF. CDR3 nucleotide sequence: TGTGCCAGCTCTCAGGGGGAAAACTATGGCTACACCTTC.